One sample yielded the 14 T cell receptor beta chains listed below, sequenced in a study of molecular identifiers for immune sequencing clone quantification. Via MiXCR, TCRdb re-called the PCR reads, giving one row per CDR3 protein. The data contain about 630,000 distinct CDR3 sequences, about 25% of them singletons. The sequenced sample was naive CD8+ T cells from blood, with Jurkat cell RNA spiked in. Subset of the sample: FACS-sorted CD8+CD4-CCR7+CD45RA+ naive T cells. The receptors come from a human donor in good health. Some libraries in this study had Jurkat cell RNA spiked in.

This clonotype was recorded once. The rearrangement links TRBV10-3 to TRBJ1-4, with D perhaps TRBD1 (6 bases). Trimming shortened V by 6 bases and J by 3 bases, and 11 bases separated the two germline ends. This CDR3 has 14 amino acids. Germline V CDR1 and CDR2: ENHRY, SYGVKD. The CDR3 loop reads CAIREGGPNEKLFF. CDR3 sequence (DNA): TGTGCCATCAGGGAAGGGGGTCCTAATGAAAAACTGTTTTTT.

This clonotype occurred many times. The chain uses TRBV4-1 and TRBJ1-1, with D unresolved. V was pared by 1 base and J by 5 bases, with 14 bases between. The CDR3 consists of 15 residues. Per germline, CDR1 MGHRA and CDR2 YSYEKL. CDR3 in amino acids: CASSQGGGGWTEAFF. The CDR3 DNA is TGCGCCAGCAGCCAAGGCGGTGGTGGGTGGACTGAAGCTTTCTTT.

This clonotype was counted a few times. The chain is built from TRBV7-9 and TRBJ1-5; D gene unclear. V was pared by 5 bases and J by 0 bases, with 11 bases between. In germline, CDR1 is SEHNR, CDR2 FQNEAQ (reference sequence). CDR3 length equals 15 residues. CDR3 bases: TGTGCCAGCAGCCCCCCCGGTTCTAGCAATCAGCCCCAGCATTTT. The encoded protein is CASSPPGSSNQPQHF.

Remarks on this clonotype: A single base separates this from a much larger clone, so it may be a read error. The CDR3 does not end in the conserved phenylalanine or tryptophan, so this is likely a read error. The chain joins TRBV6-1 to TRBJ2-7; 12 bases align to TRBD2. Per the germline V gene, CDR1 is MNHNS and CDR2 is SASEGT. With 3 bases clipped from V and 3 bases from J, the junction kept 6 bases outside the gene matches. The CDR3 runs 16 residues. The CDR3 sequence is CASSEPLAGGHYEQYS. The CDR3 bases are TGTGCCAGCAGTGAGCCACTAGCGGGGGGCCACTACGAGCAGTACTCC.

The rearrangement uses TRBV9 and TRBJ2-5, with unresolved D. Germline V CDR1 and CDR2: SGDLS, YYNGEE. V lost 0 bases and J lost 2, with 11 bases in between. CDR3 length equals 15 residues. The CDR3: CASSVGFTEQETQYF. In DNA form, the CDR3 reads TGTGCCAGCAGCGTAGGGTTCACCGAACAAGAGACCCAGTACTTC.

This sequence joins TRBV28 and TRBJ2-7; 10 bases agree with TRBD2. The CDR3 consists of 16 residues. Trimming at V came to 2 bases and at J to 1 base, leaving 5 bases not matched to a gene. The germline V gene has CDR1 MDHEN and CDR2 SYDVKM. The CDR3 here is CASSLVLAGLSYEQYF. Here the CDR3 DNA reads TGTGCCAGCAGTTTAGTACTAGCGGGATTATCCTACGAGCAGTACTTC.

This clonotype was counted many times. This chain's CDR3 is CATSGHDRDSTDTQYF. Written as DNA, the CDR3 is TGTGCCACCAGTGGCCACGACCGGGACAGCACAGATACGCAGTATTTT. This chain uses TRBV24-1 with TRBJ2-3; TRBD1 or TRBD2 may be the D gene (5 bases each). CDR1 and CDR2 (germline): KGHDR, SFDVKD. The length of the CDR3 is 16 residues. Trimming removed 5 bases from V and 0 bases from J, with 14 bases in between.

A few counts support this clonotype. The J gene is TRBJ2-1, the V gene TRBV2; TRBD1 matches at 10 bases. This CDR3 has 19 amino acids. In germline, CDR1 is SNHLY, CDR2 FYNNEI. J was trimmed by 1 base and V by 4 bases; bases with no gene match: 13. The CDR3 sequence: CASSGDAGQGVPSYNEQFF. Here the CDR3 DNA reads TGTGCCAGCAGTGGGGACGCTGGACAGGGGGTCCCTTCCTACAATGAGCAGTTCTTC.

This clonotype was found many times. The V call is TRBV6-6, the J call TRBJ2-3; D ambiguous. Germline CDR1 is MNHNY and CDR2 is SVGAGI (reference sequence). This CDR3 contains 13 residues. Trimming stripped 0 bases from V and 6 bases from J, with 7 bases between. The CDR3 reads CASSYSPGDTQYF. CDR3 in DNA: TGTGCCAGCAGTTACTCGCCTGGGGATACGCAGTATTTT.

In regard to this clonotype: The junction differs from germline at one of its ends, possibly a read error. This rearrangement joins TRBV9 to TRBJ2-3, with 8 bases aligning to TRBD2. Germline V lookup: CDR1 SGDLS, CDR2 YYNGEE. The CDR3 has 16 residues. The CDR3 DNA is TGTGCCAGCAGCGTAGGGCGGGAGGACCTCACAGATACGCAGTGTTTT. This gives the protein CASSVGREDLTDTQCF.

There are many counts of this clonotype. The chain joins TRBV27 to TRBJ1-1; D gene uncertain. Trimming took off 3 bases at V and 0 bases at J, with 5 bases between the two ends. The CDR3 extends over 13 amino acids. The V gene's germline CDR1 is MNHEY and CDR2 SMNVEV (reference sequence). CDR3 sequence (DNA): TGTGCCAGCAGTTTCGAAATGAACACTGAAGCTTTCTTT. It translates to CASSFEMNTEAFF.

This clonotype was detected many times. This rearrangement joins TRBV7-6 to TRBJ2-2, with D uncertain. CDR3 length equals 14 residues. Germline CDR1 and CDR2: SGHVS and FNYEAQ. Deletions cut 8 bases from V and 1 base from J, with 11 bases between. In nucleotides, the CDR3 is TGTGCCAGCTCTGGACGCTGGAACACCGGGGAGCTGTTTTTT. Its translation: CASSGRWNTGELFF.

About this clonotype: A much larger clone differs by one base, so this may be a read error. V usage is TRBV6-2 or TRBV6-3 and J usage is TRBJ2-2; a possible D gene is TRBD2 (7 bases). CDR3 length: 13 residues. Germline lookup yields CDR1 MNHEY and CDR2 SVGEGT. CDR3 bases: TGTGCCAGCAGTCCCCGACTAGGGGGGGAGGTGTTTTTT. Translation gives CASSPRLGGEVFF.

This clonotype was found many times. The chain joins TRBV27 to TRBJ1-1; D unclear. The V gene lost 3 bases and the J gene lost 2 bases, with 10 bases spanning the gap. Germline lookup yields CDR1 MNHEY and CDR2 SMNVEV (reference sequence). This CDR3 region has 14 residues. CDR3 coding DNA: TGTGCCAGCAGTTTCAACCCCAGTAACACTGAAGCTTTCTTT. Translating it yields CASSFNPSNTEAFF.